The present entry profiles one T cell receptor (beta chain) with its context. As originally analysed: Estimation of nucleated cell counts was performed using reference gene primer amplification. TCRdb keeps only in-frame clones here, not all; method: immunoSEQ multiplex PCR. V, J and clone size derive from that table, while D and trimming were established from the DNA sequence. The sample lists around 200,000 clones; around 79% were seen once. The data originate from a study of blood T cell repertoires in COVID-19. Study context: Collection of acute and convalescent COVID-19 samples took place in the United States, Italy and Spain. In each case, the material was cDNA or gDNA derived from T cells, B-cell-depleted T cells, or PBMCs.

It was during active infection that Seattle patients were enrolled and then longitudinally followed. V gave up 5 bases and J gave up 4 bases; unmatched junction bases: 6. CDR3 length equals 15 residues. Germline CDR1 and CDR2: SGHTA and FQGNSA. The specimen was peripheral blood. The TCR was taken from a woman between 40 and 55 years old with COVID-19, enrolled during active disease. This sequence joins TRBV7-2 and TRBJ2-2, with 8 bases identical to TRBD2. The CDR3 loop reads CASSLSGMTTGELFF. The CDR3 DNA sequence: TGTGCCAGCAGCCTTAGCGGGATGACCACCGGGGAGCTGTTTTTT.